Listed here are 13 T cell receptor beta chains from one sample, sequenced in a study of breast tumors, draining lymph nodes, adjacent tissues. TCRdb recomputed calls from the multiplex PCR reads with MiXCR, one row per CDR3 protein. The data contain 60,000 to 75,000 distinct CDR3 sequences, less than 60% of them singletons. The sequencing input was breast tumor tissue. These receptors were collected from a female donor with breast cancer. Some clones in this sample may be carry-over from other donors' samples.

V is TRBV2 and J is TRBJ2-2, with TRBD2 identical over 10 bases. Looked up from germline, CDR1 is SNHLY and CDR2 is FYNNEI. There are 15 residues in the CDR3. With 6 bases clipped from V and 4 bases from J, the junction kept 5 bases outside the gene matches. CDR3 residues: CASRLTSGFTGELFF. In DNA, the CDR3 is TGTGCCAGCAGGTTGACTAGCGGGTTCACCGGGGAGCTGTTTTTT.

The chain links TRBV13 to TRBJ2-3, with D perhaps TRBD1 (5 bases). The ends were cut back, 5 bases at V and 8 bases at J, with 14 bases in the middle. The CDR3 runs to 13 residues. Germline V gene data show CDR1 as PRHDT and CDR2 as FYEKMQ (reference sequence). CDR3 amino acids: CASSESTQGTQYF. The CDR3 DNA is TGTGCCAGCAGCGAGTCGACCCAGGGTACGCAGTATTTT.

V usage is TRBV5-1 and J usage is TRBJ2-7, with 8 positions matching TRBD2. This CDR3 has 13 residues. Losses at the gene ends were 3 bases for V and 3 bases for J; bases not matched to a gene: 2. CDR1 is SGHRS, CDR2 YFSETQ, per germline. The DNA of the CDR3 is TGCGCCAGCAGCTCCAGCGGGAGCTACGAGCAGTACTTC. Amino acid sequence: CASSSSGSYEQYF.

This sequence joins TRBV24-1 and TRBJ2-1; D possibly uses TRBD1 or TRBD2 (6 bases each). Trimming left V 4 bases short and J 4 bases short, with 10 bases between. The CDR3 loop spans 14 amino acids. Germline CDR1 reads KGHDR; CDR2 reads SFDVKD. The CDR3 DNA sequence: TGTGCCACCAGTGACGGGGGCCCGTACAATGAGCAGTTCTTC. Translating it yields CATSDGGPYNEQFF.

The chain uses TRBV20-1 and TRBJ1-3; D is ambiguous. This CDR3 has 12 amino acids. Germline V gene sequence: CDR1 DFQATT, CDR2 SNEGSKA (reference sequence). Trimming removed 0 bases at V and 1 base at J, with 1 base between. In DNA form, the CDR3 reads TGCAGTGCTAGAGATTCTGGAAACACCATATATTTT. Its protein product is CSARDSGNTIYF.

V and J are TRBV4-2 and TRBJ2-5; possible D gene TRBD2, 6 bases. Trimming cost V 0 bases and J 2 bases, with 16 bases left between them. The CDR3 loop spans 17 amino acids. Germline CDR1 and CDR2: LGHNA and YNFKEQ. The CDR3 bases are TGTGCCAGCAGCCAAGATCACCCAGGGAGGATGCAAGAGACCCAGTACTTC. Residues: CASSQDHPGRMQETQYF.

The chain carries TRBV2 and TRBJ1-4, with 7 nucleotides matching TRBD1. Germline V gene sequence: CDR1 SNHLY, CDR2 FYNNEI. The V segment lost 5 bases and the J segment 4 bases; nucleotides outside the gene matches: 4. This CDR3 region has 14 residues. CDR3 loop: CASSRQGYNEKLFF. The CDR3, as DNA: TGTGCCAGCAGTAGACAGGGTTATAATGAAAAACTGTTTTTT.

The genes are TRBV20-1 and TRBJ1-2; TRBD1 might be the D (5 bases). Germline CDR1 DFQATT, CDR2 SNEGSKA (reference sequence). Trimming removed 2 bases at V and 8 bases at J, with 21 bases between. The CDR3 runs to 15 residues. The CDR3 DNA sequence: TGCAGTGCTAGATCCCCGGGACGCGGGGCCAGGGGCTACACCTTC. It codes for CSARSPGRGARGYTF.

In regard to this clonotype: A much larger clonotype is one base distant, so this may be a read error. V is TRBV18 and J is TRBJ2-5; the match to TRBD2 covers 9 bases. Trimming took 3 bases from V and 7 from J; bases not matched to a gene: 6. This CDR3 spans 14 amino acids. Germline loops: CDR1 KGHSH, CDR2 LQKENI. The CDR3 DNA reads as TGTGCCAGCTCACCCGGCGGGAGGGGAGGGACCCAGTACTTC. Its protein product is CASSPGGRGGTQYF. Full variable domain (missing parts from reference TRBV18 and TRBJ2-5): NAGVMQNPRHLVRRRGQEARLRCSPMKGHSHVYWYRQLPEEGLKFMVYLQKENIIDESGMPKERFSAEFPKEGPSILRIQQVVRGDSAAYFCASSPGGRGGTQYFGPGTRLLVL.

The table lists this clonotype with a few counts. Just one base apart from a much larger clone, this may be a read error. The chain employs TRBV5-5 and TRBJ2-1; TRBD1 is a possible D gene (6 bases). Per the germline V gene, CDR1 is SGHKS and CDR2 is YYEKEE (reference sequence). V gave up 4 bases and J gave up 9 bases, with 23 bases separating them. This CDR3 region has 16 residues. The CDR3 sequence is CASSPTGTRFNSEQFF. CDR3 sequence (DNA): TGTGCCAGCAGCCCAACAGGGACACGGTTCAATAGTGAGCAGTTCTTC.

The table lists this clonotype with many counts. This sequence joins TRBV20-1 and TRBJ1-4; no clear D. Germline-derived CDR1 and CDR2 are DFQATT and SNEGSKA (reference sequence). Trimming took 4 bases from V and 5 from J, leaving 11 bases between them. The CDR3 consists of 13 residues. The CDR3: CSAIRGGNEKLFF. The CDR3 coding sequence is TGCAGTGCTATACGGGGAGGAAATGAAAAACTGTTTTTT.

In its sample, this clonotype was seen many times. At one end the junction does not follow the germline gene, possibly because of a read error. The V and J genes are TRBV7-8 and TRBJ1-2; a possible D gene is TRBD1 (6 bases). The CDR3 has 14 residues. Looked up from germline, CDR1 is SGHVS and CDR2 is FQNEAQ. Written as DNA, the CDR3 is TGTGCCAGCAGCTTGACGGGACAAGACCTTGCCTTCTACTTC. Residues: CASSLTGQDLAFYF.

The chain employs TRBV7-9 and TRBJ1-2; no definite D call. Trimming took off 11 bases at V and 3 bases at J, with 13 bases between the two ends. The CDR3 loop spans 12 amino acids. Germline V lookup: CDR1 SEHNR, CDR2 FQNEAQ (reference sequence). The CDR3 sequence is CAPRRVDYGYTF. CDR3 nucleotide sequence: TGTGCCCCCAGGAGGGTGGACTATGGCTACACCTTC.